The 8 T cell receptor beta chains in this list originate from one sample, sequenced in a study of monozygotic twins with cystic fibrosis. Generated by immunoSEQ multiplex PCR, the TCRdb table keeps only in-frame clones and is missing some. The sample lists tens of thousands of clones, 75% to 95% occurring once. Specimen: blood. The receptor source for this set is a girl aged 2-10 years with cystic fibrosis.

The rearrangement links TRBV28 to TRBJ1-2, with 9 positions matching TRBD1. From germline, CDR1 is MDHEN and CDR2 SYDVKM. V trimming: 6 bases; J trimming: 2 bases; junction bases outside the gene matches: 10. This CDR3 has 16 residues. The CDR3 nucleotides read TGTGCCAGCAGCCTCCGGAACAGGGGGCCCAACTATGGCTACACCTTC. It specifies CASSLRNRGPNYGYTF.

This chain links TRBV6-5 with TRBJ1-4, with TRBD1 as a possible D gene (5 bases). CDR3 length: 13 residues. The V end was cut by 7 bases, the J end by 11 bases, with 17 bases between. CDR1 and CDR2 from the germline V gene are MNHEY and SVGAGI. This CDR3 is CASTLNGGDKLFF. The CDR3 DNA reads TGTGCCAGCACCCTCAATGGGGGAGATAAACTGTTTTTT.

The chain uses TRBV7-2 and TRBJ2-1, with 11 bases aligning to TRBD2. Trimming removed 5 bases from V and 4 bases from J; junction bases left unmatched: 10. This CDR3 has 17 amino acids. Germline V gene data show CDR1 as SGHTA and CDR2 as FQGNSA. The CDR3 nucleotides are TGTGCCAGCAGCCCAGATTCTAGCGGGGGGTGGTACAATGAGCAGTTCTTC. Protein product: CASSPDSSGGWYNEQFF.

The chain is built from TRBV18 and TRBJ1-5; TRBD1 is a possible D gene (5 bases). V lost 1 base and J lost 0, with 10 bases in between. This CDR3 contains 16 residues. Germline V gives CDR1 KGHSH, CDR2 LQKENI. The CDR3 DNA is TGTGCCAGCTCACCACAGGGGAGGGGTAGCAATCAGCCCCAGCATTTT. Its translation: CASSPQGRGSNQPQHF.

The chain links TRBV23-1 to TRBJ1-2; D uncertain. TRBV23-1 carries the ORF label, with uncertain function. V shed 3 bases and J shed 3 bases, with 14 bases lying between them. The CDR3 length is 15 residues. CDR3 sequence (DNA): TGCGCCAGCAGTCAGGTCCTAAGCCGGCACTATGGCTACACCTTC. Residues: CASSQVLSRHYGYTF.

The chain is built from TRBV7-9 and TRBJ2-3; D could derive from TRBD1 or TRBD2 (5 bases each). V lost 5 bases to trimming and J lost 6 bases, with 9 bases between them. This CDR3 spans 12 amino acids. CDR1 is SEHNR and CDR2 is FQNEAQ in the germline V gene (reference sequence). The CDR3 loop is CASSRGVDTQYF. As DNA, the CDR3 is TGTGCCAGCAGCCGAGGGGTGGATACGCAGTATTTT.

The rearrangement uses TRBV6-5 and TRBJ2-7; perhaps D is TRBD1 or TRBD2 (5 bases each). Germline CDR1 and CDR2: MNHEY and SVGAGI. CDR3 length: 14 amino acids. Trimming removed 6 bases from V and 6 bases from J, with 18 bases in between. The CDR3 bases are TGTGCCAGCAGCATCCTCGCCGAGGGGTTCGAGCAGTACTTC. Its protein product is CASSILAEGFEQYF.

CDR3 sequence reads: CASSFMNTEAFF. In nucleotides, the CDR3 is TGTGCCAGCAGCTTTATGAACACTGAAGCTTTCTTT. This rearrangement joins TRBV11-2 to TRBJ1-1; no reliable D call. V was cut by 3 bases and J by 0 bases, with 2 bases left in between. In germline, CDR1 is SGHAT, CDR2 FQNNGV. The CDR3 contains 12 residues.